These 22 T cell receptor beta chains originate from one sample sequenced in a study of T cell changes during pregnancy in multiple sclerosis. Repertoires were generated with immunoSEQ multiplex PCR, while TCRdb's copy carries only in-frame clones and drops some. The sample shows under 55,000 clones, around nine tenths of them seen only once. The sample here was CD4+ T cells from peripheral blood mononuclear cells, taken after pregnancy. These receptor sequences come from a female donor in good health, enrolled as a control in a pregnancy study.

This rearrangement joins TRBV4-1 to TRBJ1-1, with a tentative D call TRBD1 (6 bases). Germline CDR1 reads MGHRA; CDR2 reads YSYEKL. V was cut by 1 base and J by 12 bases, with 15 bases left in between. The CDR3 sequence is 13 residues long. CDR3 amino acids: CASSQVGGRGSFF. CDR3 bases: TGCGCCAGCAGCCAAGTCGGGGGGCGCGGGTCTTTCTTT.

The genes are TRBV18 and TRBJ2-7; D perhaps matches TRBD2 (5 bases). The CDR3 extends over 14 amino acids. Germline CDR1 KGHSH, CDR2 LQKENI. The V gene lost 1 base and the J gene lost 7 bases, with 14 bases spanning the gap. As DNA, the CDR3 is TGTGCCAGCTCACCACTCGGAGGCCCGGGGGAGCAGTACTTC. Encoded protein: CASSPLGGPGEQYF.

The genes are TRBV5-1 and TRBJ1-2, with D tentatively TRBD1 (6 bases). The length of the CDR3 is 14 residues. From germline, CDR1 is SGHRS and CDR2 YFSETQ. V was clipped by 5 bases and J by 4 bases, with 15 bases between them. The CDR3 is CASRTSGGAYGYTF. In nucleotides, the CDR3 is TGCGCCAGCAGGACCTCGGGGGGCGCCTATGGCTACACCTTC.

This chain connects TRBV6-5 to TRBJ1-5; D is ambiguous. This CDR3 has 13 amino acids. Germline-derived CDR1 and CDR2 are MNHEY and SVGAGI. V lost 2 bases and J lost 7, with 9 bases in between. CDR3 nucleotides: TGTGCCAGCAGTTACGGCAGAGGCCAGCCCCAGCATTTT. This encodes CASSYGRGQPQHF.

The chain joins TRBV19 to TRBJ1-1; the D is unclear. The germline V and J ends were trimmed by 4 bases and 6 bases, with 6 bases remaining between them. CDR3 length: 11 residues. Germline V gives CDR1 LNHDA, CDR2 SQIVND (reference sequence). The CDR3 spells CASSTQSEAFF. CDR3 sequence (DNA): TGTGCCAGTAGTACACAGTCTGAAGCTTTCTTT.

This clone was found a few times. As DNA, the CDR3 is TGTGCCAGCAGTCCCGCATCAGGCGGGAATGGCTACACCTTC. Translated, it gives CASSPASGGNGYTF. The chain joins TRBV27 to TRBJ1-2; D remains unclear. The ends were cut back, 5 bases at V and 6 bases at J, with 16 bases in the middle. The CDR3 loop spans 14 amino acids. Germline CDR1 reads MNHEY; CDR2 reads SMNVEV (reference sequence).

The chain recombines TRBV2 with TRBJ1-2; TRBD1 matches at 9 bases. CDR3 size: 14 residues. Germline trimming cut 4 bases from V and 4 bases from J; bases unmatched to any gene: 4. From germline, CDR1 is SNHLY and CDR2 FYNNEI. The CDR3 sequence: CASSGTGDGYGYTF. The CDR3 coding sequence is TGTGCCAGCAGTGGGACAGGGGACGGCTATGGCTACACCTTC.

The chain's CDR3 is CASRQGAMYQETQYF. The CDR3 coding sequence is TGTGCCAGCAGGCAGGGGGCTATGTACCAAGAGACCCAGTACTTC. The rearrangement joins TRBV7-9 to TRBJ2-5; the match to TRBD1 covers 8 bases. The CDR3 spans 15 residues. V lost 6 bases and J lost 0; bases outside the gene matches: 6. Looked up from germline, CDR1 is SEHNR and CDR2 is FQNEAQ (reference sequence).

This rearrangement joins TRBV7-9 to TRBJ2-7; 8 bases match TRBD1. J lost 7 bases, V lost 5 bases, and 10 bases had no gene match. The CDR3 consists of 14 residues. Per the germline V gene, CDR1 is SEHNR and CDR2 is FQNEAQ (reference sequence). CDR3 in DNA: TGTGCCAGCAGCCAACAGGGGGTTGGCAGTGAGCAGTACTTC. Its protein is CASSQQGVGSEQYF.

The chain uses TRBV9 and TRBJ1-1; tentatively, D is TRBD1 (5 bases). Germline V gene sequence: CDR1 SGDLS, CDR2 YYNGEE. The CDR3 has 16 residues. Trimming shortened V by 4 bases and J by 5 bases, and 21 bases separated the two germline ends. Here the CDR3 DNA reads TGTGCCAGCAGCTTAGGGGTCCGGGGAAACAGAACTGAAGCTTTCTTT. Translating gives CASSLGVRGNRTEAFF.

The chain carries TRBV5-1 and TRBJ1-3; D is perhaps TRBD1 (6 bases). The CDR3 runs 15 residues. Between the trimmed V and J ends, which lost 5 bases and 0 bases, there was a span of 12 bases. The V gene's germline CDR1 is SGHRS and CDR2 YFSETQ. CDR3: CASSPTGTSGNTIYF. CDR3 nucleotides: TGCGCCAGCAGTCCCACAGGGACCTCTGGAAACACCATATATTTT.

The rearrangement joins TRBV5-5 to TRBJ1-6; no reliable D call. The CDR3 loop spans 14 amino acids. Germline CDR1 reads SGHKS; CDR2 reads YYEKEE (reference sequence). V lost 3 bases, J lost 5 bases, and 9 bases lay in between. The CDR3 loop reads CASSSRWDNSPLHF. The CDR3 nucleotides read TGTGCCAGCAGCTCCAGGTGGGATAATTCACCCCTCCACTTT. The full variable domain, completed using reference TRBV5-5 and TRBJ1-6, is DAGVTQSPTHLIKTRGQQVTLRCSPISGHKSVSWYQQVLGQGPQFIFQYYEKEERGRGNFPDRFSARQFPNYSSELNVNALLLGDSALYLCASSSRWDNSPLHFGNGTRLTVT.

To note about this clone: At one end the junction does not follow the germline gene, possibly because of a read error. V and J are TRBV7-7 and TRBJ1-2; D not certain. This CDR3 has 13 residues. Germline-derived CDR1 and CDR2 are SSHAT and FNYEAQ (reference sequence). CDR3: CASSLSRANGYTF. For the CDR3, the DNA is TGTGCTAGCAGCTTATCGCGGGCGAATGGCTACACCTTC. The whole variable domain, remainder taken from reference TRBV7-7 and TRBJ1-2, is GAGVSQSPRYKVTKRGQDVTLRCDPISSHATLYWYQQALGQGPEFLTYFNYEAQPDKSGLPSDRFSAERPEGSISTLTIQRTEQRDSAMYRCASSLSRANGYTFGSGTRLTVV.

This rearrangement joins TRBV6-5 to TRBJ2-7, with a weak D call TRBD2 (5 bases). The CDR3 loop spans 10 amino acids. Germline assignment: CDR1 MNHEY and CDR2 SVGAGI. With 8 bases removed from V and 6 bases from J, the gap between germline ends came to 8 bases. The CDR3 DNA reads as TGTGCCAGCGGGAGATCCGAGCAGTACTTC. Protein product: CASGRSEQYF.

V usage is TRBV7-8 and J usage is TRBJ2-1, with 10 positions matching TRBD2. This CDR3 contains 14 residues. V dropped 1 base and J dropped 9; count of bases not matched to a gene: 3. Germline CDR1 is SGHVS and CDR2 is FQNEAQ. CDR3 protein: CASSLGAGGIEQFF. DNA for the CDR3: TGTGCCAGCAGCTTAGGAGCGGGAGGGATTGAGCAGTTCTTC. Variable domain in full (rest from reference TRBV7-8 and TRBJ2-1): GAGVSQSPRYKVAKRGQDVALRCDPISGHVSLFWYQQALGQGPEFLTYFQNEAQLDKSGLPSDRFFAERPEGSVSTLKIQRTQQEDSAVYLCASSLGAGGIEQFFGPGTRLTVL.

The chain links TRBV7-3 to TRBJ2-3, with 7 bases matching TRBD1. This CDR3 is 14 amino acids long. CDR1 is SGHTA, CDR2 FQGTGA, per germline. V lost 5 bases to trimming and J lost 2 bases; unmatched junction nucleotides: 4. In DNA, the CDR3 is TGTGCCAGCAGCCCAGGGGGATCCACAGATACGCAGTATTTT. The encoded protein is CASSPGGSTDTQYF.

The chain combines TRBV2 with TRBJ2-2; TRBD2 agrees at 7 bases. The junction had 8 bases not matched to a gene; V was cut back by 5 bases and J by 5 bases. CDR3 length: 15 residues. Germline V gives CDR1 SNHLY, CDR2 FYNNEI. CDR3 residues: CASSSRAGQTGELFF. The CDR3 DNA reads TGTGCCAGCAGTTCGAGAGCGGGGCAGACCGGGGAGCTGTTTTTT.

This clone has a single count. The J gene is TRBJ2-1, the V gene TRBV5-4, with 7 positions matching TRBD1. The germline V gene has CDR1 SGHNT and CDR2 YYREEE (reference sequence). The CDR3 covers 17 residues. Trimming removed 1 base from V and 1 base from J; junction bases left unmatched: 8. CDR3 in DNA: TGTGCCAGCAGCTTGACCGGTAGACAGGGATCCTACAATGAGCAGTTCTTC. Protein sequence: CASSLTGRQGSYNEQFF.

This rearrangement joins TRBV7-3 to TRBJ1-1; D gene unclear. V lost 2 bases and J lost 5, with 12 bases in between. The germline CDR1 and CDR2 sequences are SGHTA and FQGTGA. CDR3 length: 14 residues. The CDR3 here is CASSLGWGGTEAFF. The CDR3 DNA reads as TGTGCCAGCAGCTTAGGTTGGGGAGGGACTGAAGCTTTCTTT. Drawing the rest from reference TRBV7-3 and TRBJ1-1, the complete variable domain is GAGVSQTPSNKVTEKGKYVELRCDPISGHTALYWYRQSLGQGPEFLIYFQGTGAADDSGLPNDRFFAVRPEGSVSTLKIQRTERGDSAVYLCASSLGWGGTEAFFGQGTRLTVV.

The chain combines TRBV27 with TRBJ2-3, with unresolved D. CDR3 size: 14 residues. V lost 2 bases, J lost 9 bases, and 15 bases lay in between. Germline lookup yields CDR1 MNHEY and CDR2 SMNVEV (reference sequence). CDR3 loop: CASSLDSLPRTQYF. CDR3 bases: TGTGCCAGCAGTTTAGACTCCCTCCCGCGAACGCAGTATTTT.

This sequence joins TRBV5-1 and TRBJ2-2; weak D call: TRBD1 (6 bases). Germline V lookup: CDR1 SGHRS, CDR2 YFSETQ. Trimming removed 6 bases at V and 1 base at J, with 13 bases between. CDR3 length: 15 residues. CDR3 sequence reads: CASNSGTMNTGELFF. Written as DNA, the CDR3 is TGCGCCAGCAACTCCGGGACAATGAACACCGGGGAGCTGTTTTTT. The full variable domain, with the rest looked up from reference TRBV5-1 and TRBJ2-2, is KAGVTQTPRYLIKTRGQQVTLSCSPISGHRSVSWYQQTPGQGLQFLFEYFSETQRNKGNFPGRFSGRQFSNSRSEMNVSTLELGDSALYLCASNSGTMNTGELFFGEGSRLTVL.

The rearrangement links TRBV2 to TRBJ1-1; the D gene is possibly TRBD1 (6 bases). Germline CDR1 reads SNHLY; CDR2 reads FYNNEI. The CDR3 has 14 amino acids. The V end was cut by 5 bases, the J end by 3 bases, with 13 bases between. The CDR3 region has the DNA TGTGCCAGCAGTCACAGGGTGATGGACACTGAAGCTTTCTTT. Its protein product is CASSHRVMDTEAFF.